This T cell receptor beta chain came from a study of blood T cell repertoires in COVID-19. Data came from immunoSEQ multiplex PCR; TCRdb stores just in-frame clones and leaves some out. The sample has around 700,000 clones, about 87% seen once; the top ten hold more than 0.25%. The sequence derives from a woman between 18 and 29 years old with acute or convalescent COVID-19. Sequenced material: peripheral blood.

The CDR3 loop reads CASSQVILGQENTEAFF. The CDR3 DNA reads as TGTGCCAGCAGCCAAGTAATTCTGGGACAGGAGAACACTGAAGCTTTCTTT. V is TRBV3-1 (or the pseudogene TRBV3-2) and J is TRBJ1-1; TRBD1 agrees at 8 bases. CDR1 and CDR2 (germline): LGHDT, YNNKEL (reference sequence). The CDR3 consists of 17 residues. Trimming at V came to 1 base and at J to 1 base, leaving 8 bases not matched to a gene.